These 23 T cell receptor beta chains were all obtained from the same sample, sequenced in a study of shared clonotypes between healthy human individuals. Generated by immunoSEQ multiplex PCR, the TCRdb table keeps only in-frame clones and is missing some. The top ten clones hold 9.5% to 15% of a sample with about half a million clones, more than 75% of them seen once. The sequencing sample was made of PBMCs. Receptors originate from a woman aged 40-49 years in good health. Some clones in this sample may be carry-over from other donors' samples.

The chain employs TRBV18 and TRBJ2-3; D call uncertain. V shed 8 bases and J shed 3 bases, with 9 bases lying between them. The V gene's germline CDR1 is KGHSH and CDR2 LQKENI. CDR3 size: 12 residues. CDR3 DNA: TGTGCCAGCCTCTGGGGTACAGATACGCAGTATTTT. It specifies CASLWGTDTQYF.

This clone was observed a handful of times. The CDR3: CASSSVGLANYGYTF. As DNA, the CDR3 is TGTGCCAGCAGTTCTGTGGGTCTGGCTAACTATGGCTACACCTTC. The chain combines TRBV7-2 with TRBJ1-2; D gene ambiguous. Trimming stripped 6 bases from V and 0 bases from J, with 14 bases between. The CDR3 is 15 amino acids. Germline assignment: CDR1 SGHTA and CDR2 FQGNSA. The full variable domain, with the rest looked up from reference TRBV7-2 and TRBJ1-2, is GAGVSQSPSNKVTEKGKDVELRCDPISGHTALYWYRQSLGQGLEFLIYFQGNSAPDKSGLPSDRFSAERTGGSVSTLTIQRTQQEDSAVYLCASSSVGLANYGYTFGSGTRLTVV.

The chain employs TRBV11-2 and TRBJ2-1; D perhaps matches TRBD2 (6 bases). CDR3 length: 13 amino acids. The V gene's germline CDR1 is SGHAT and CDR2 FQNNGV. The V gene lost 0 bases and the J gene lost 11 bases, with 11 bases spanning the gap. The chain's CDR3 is CASSLETLAKQFF. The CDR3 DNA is TGTGCCAGCAGCTTAGAGACTCTAGCGAAGCAGTTCTTC.

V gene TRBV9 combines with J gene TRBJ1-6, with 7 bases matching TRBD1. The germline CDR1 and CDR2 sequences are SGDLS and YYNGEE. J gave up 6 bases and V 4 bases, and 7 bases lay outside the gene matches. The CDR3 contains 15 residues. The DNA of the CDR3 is TGTGCCAGCAGCTCTACAGGGGCTCGTAATTCACCCCTCCACTTT. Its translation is CASSSTGARNSPLHF.

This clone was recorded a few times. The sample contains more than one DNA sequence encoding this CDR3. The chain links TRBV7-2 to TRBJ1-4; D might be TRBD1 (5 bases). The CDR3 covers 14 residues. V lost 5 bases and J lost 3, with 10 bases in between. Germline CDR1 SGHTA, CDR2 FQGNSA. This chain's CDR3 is CASSPGGANEKLFF. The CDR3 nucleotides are TGTGCCAGCAGCCCTGGGGGAGCTAATGAAAAACTGTTTTTT.

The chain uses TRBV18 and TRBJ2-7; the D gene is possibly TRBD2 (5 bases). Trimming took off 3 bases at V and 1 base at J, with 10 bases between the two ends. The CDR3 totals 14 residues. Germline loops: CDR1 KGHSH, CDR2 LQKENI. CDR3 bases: TGTGCCAGCTCACCCGGTAGCGTTTCCTACGAGCAGTACTTC. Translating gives CASSPGSVSYEQYF.

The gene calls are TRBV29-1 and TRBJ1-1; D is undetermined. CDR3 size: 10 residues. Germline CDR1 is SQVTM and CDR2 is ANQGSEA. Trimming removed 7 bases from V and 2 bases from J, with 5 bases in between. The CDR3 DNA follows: TGCAGCGCCGCAAACACTGAAGCTTTCTTT. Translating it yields CSAANTEAFF.

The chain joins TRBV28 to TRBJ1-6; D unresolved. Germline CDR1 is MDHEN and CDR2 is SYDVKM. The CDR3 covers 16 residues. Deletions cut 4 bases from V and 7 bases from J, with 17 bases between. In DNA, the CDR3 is TGTGCCAGCAGTTCTCCCCGTCGACGGGGAAATTCACCCCTCCACTTT. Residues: CASSSPRRRGNSPLHF.

Here the CDR3 DNA reads TGCGCCAGCAGCTTTGGAGGGGGCAGCAACACCGGGGAGCTGTTTTTT. It encodes CASSFGGGSNTGELFF. This chain uses TRBV5-1 with TRBJ2-2; D is possibly TRBD1 (7 bases). This CDR3 is 16 amino acids long. The V end lost 2 bases, the J end lost 2 bases, and 13 bases lay between the germline ends. The germline CDR1 and CDR2 sequences are SGHRS and YFSETQ. The full variable domain, with the rest looked up from reference TRBV5-1 and TRBJ2-2, is KAGVTQTPRYLIKTRGQQVTLSCSPISGHRSVSWYQQTPGQGLQFLFEYFSETQRNKGNFPGRFSGRQFSNSRSEMNVSTLELGDSALYLCASSFGGGSNTGELFFGEGSRLTVL.

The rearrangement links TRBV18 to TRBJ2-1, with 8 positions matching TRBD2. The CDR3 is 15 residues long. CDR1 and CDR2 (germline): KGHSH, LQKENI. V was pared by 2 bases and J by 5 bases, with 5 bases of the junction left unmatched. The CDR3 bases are TGTGCCAGCTCACCAGCAAGCGGGAGTCACAATGAGCAGTTCTTC. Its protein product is CASSPASGSHNEQFF.

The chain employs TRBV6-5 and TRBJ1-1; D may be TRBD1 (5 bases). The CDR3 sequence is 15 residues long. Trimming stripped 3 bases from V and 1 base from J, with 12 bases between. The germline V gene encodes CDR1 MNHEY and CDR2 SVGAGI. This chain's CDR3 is CASSYQGSANTEAFF. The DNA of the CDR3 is TGTGCCAGCAGTTATCAGGGCTCGGCGAACACTGAAGCTTTCTTT.

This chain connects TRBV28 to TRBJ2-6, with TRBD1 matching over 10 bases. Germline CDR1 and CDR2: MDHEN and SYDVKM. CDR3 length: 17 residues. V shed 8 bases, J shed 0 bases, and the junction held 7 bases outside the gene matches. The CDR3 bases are TGTGCCAGCGGTTCCGGGACAGGGGTCTCTGGGGCCAACGTCCTGACTTTC. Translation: CASGSGTGVSGANVLTF.

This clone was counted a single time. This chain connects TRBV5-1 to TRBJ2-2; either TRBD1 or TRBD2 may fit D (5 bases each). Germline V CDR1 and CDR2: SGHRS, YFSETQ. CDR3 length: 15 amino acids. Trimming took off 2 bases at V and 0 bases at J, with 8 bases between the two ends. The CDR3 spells CASSFGGTNTGELFF. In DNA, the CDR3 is TGCGCCAGCAGCTTTGGGGGAACGAACACCGGGGAGCTGTTTTTT.

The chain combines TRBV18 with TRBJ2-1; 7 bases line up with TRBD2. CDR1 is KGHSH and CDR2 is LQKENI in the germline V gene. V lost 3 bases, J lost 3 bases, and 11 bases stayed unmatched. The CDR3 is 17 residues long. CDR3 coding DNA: TGTGCCAGCTCACCGTTGTCGGCGGGAGTAGTCTACAATGAGCAGTTCTTC. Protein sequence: CASSPLSAGVVYNEQFF.

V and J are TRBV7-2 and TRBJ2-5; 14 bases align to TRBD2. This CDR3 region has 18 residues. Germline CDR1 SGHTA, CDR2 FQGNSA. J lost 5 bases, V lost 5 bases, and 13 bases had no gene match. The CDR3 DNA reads TGTGCCAGCAGCCCTACAGGACTAGCGGGAGGAGGTGGGGAGACCCAGTACTTC. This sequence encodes CASSPTGLAGGGGETQYF.

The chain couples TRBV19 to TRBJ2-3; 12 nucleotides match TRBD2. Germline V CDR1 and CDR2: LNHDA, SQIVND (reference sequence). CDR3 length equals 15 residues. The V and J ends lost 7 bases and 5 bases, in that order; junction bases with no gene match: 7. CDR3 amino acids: CASTLGLAGRDTQYF. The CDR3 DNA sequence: TGTGCCAGTACCCTTGGACTAGCGGGAAGAGATACGCAGTATTTT.

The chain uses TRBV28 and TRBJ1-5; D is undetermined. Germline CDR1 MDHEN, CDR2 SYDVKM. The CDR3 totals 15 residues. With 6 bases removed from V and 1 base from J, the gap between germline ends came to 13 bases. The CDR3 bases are TGTGCCAGCAGAGTTTACGCGGTCAGCAATCAGCCCCAGCATTTT. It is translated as CASRVYAVSNQPQHF.

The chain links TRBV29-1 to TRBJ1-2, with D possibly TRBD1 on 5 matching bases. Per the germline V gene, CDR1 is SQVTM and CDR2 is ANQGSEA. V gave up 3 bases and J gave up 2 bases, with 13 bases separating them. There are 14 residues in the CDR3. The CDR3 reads CSVDKAGANYGYTF. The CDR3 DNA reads TGCAGCGTTGACAAGGCCGGGGCCAACTATGGCTACACCTTC.

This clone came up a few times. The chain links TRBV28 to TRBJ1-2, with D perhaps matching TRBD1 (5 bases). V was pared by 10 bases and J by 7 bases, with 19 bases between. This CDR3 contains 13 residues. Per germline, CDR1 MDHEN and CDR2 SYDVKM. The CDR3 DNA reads TGTGCCAACTCACCGGGACCGAGGCTTGGCTACACCTTC. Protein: CANSPGPRLGYTF.

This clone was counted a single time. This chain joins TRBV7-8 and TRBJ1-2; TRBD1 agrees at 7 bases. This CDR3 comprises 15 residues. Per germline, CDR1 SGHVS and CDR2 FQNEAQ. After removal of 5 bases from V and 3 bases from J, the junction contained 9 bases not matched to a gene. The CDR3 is CASSKDRSRYYGYTF. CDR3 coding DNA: TGTGCCAGCAGCAAGGACAGGTCGAGATACTATGGCTACACCTTC.

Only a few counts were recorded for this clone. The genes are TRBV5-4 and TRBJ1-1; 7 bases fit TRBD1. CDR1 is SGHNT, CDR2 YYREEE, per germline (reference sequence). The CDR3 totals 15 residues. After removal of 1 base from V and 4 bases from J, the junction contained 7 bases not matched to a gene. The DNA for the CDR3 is TGTGCCAGCAGCTTGCTCCCAGGGGGGGGCACTGAAGCTTTCTTT. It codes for CASSLLPGGGTEAFF. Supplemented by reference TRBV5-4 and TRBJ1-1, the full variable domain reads ETGVTQSPTHLIKTRGQQVTLRCSSQSGHNTVSWYQQALGQGPQFIFQYYREEENGRGNFPPRFSGLQFPNYSSELNVNALELDDSALYLCASSLLPGGGTEAFFGQGTRLTVV.

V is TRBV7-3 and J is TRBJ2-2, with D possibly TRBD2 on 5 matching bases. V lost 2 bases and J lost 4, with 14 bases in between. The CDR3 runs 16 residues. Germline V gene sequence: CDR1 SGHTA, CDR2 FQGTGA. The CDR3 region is CASSLSIRAGTGELFF. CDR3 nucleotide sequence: TGTGCCAGCAGCTTATCAATTCGGGCGGGCACCGGGGAGCTGTTTTTT.

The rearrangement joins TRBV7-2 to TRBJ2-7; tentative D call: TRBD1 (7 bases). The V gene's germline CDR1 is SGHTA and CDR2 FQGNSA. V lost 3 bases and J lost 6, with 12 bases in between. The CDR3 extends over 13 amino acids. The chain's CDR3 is CASSFRQGGEQYF. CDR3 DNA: TGTGCCAGCAGCTTTCGTCAGGGGGGCGAGCAGTACTTC.